This T cell receptor beta chain is drawn from a study of Ad26.COV2.S vaccination and SARS-CoV-2 variants. For the study at large: As a participant in COV1001, the donor was in the Ad26.COV2.S trial arm. Study conclusions and caveats: Vaccine recipients surpassed placebo recipients in spike-specific TCR breadth. TCR breadth and depth estimates may have understated total T cell responses. CD8+ and CD4+ T cells specific for spike reportedly responded with substantial breadth after vaccination.

The method was immunoSEQ multiplex PCR; TCRdb's version includes in-frame clones alone and lacks a portion of them. The top ten clones hold more than 1.5% of a sample with under 600,000 clones, about 88% of them seen once. This clone was picked up one time. Its target is unknown. The treatment: 15 to 20 received Ad26.COV2.S at low or high dose, single or two shots; 5 received placebo; per-sample allocation not given. The investigators took samples on day 63 after the first vaccine or placebo injection. The sample in question was peripheral blood, obtained in a trial of Ad26.COV2.S vaccine versus placebo. This TCR was sampled from a person between 18 and 59 years old who received the Ad26.COV2.S COVID-19 vaccine or a placebo.

The CDR3 here is CASSADRTNYGYTF. For the CDR3, the DNA is TGTGCCAGCAGCGCCGACAGGACCAACTATGGCTACACCTTC. The chain combines TRBV5-4 with TRBJ1-2, with D possibly being TRBD1 (6 bases). V lost 4 bases, J lost 2 bases, and 12 bases lay in between. The germline gives CDR1 SGHNT, CDR2 YYREEE (reference sequence). The CDR3 extends over 14 amino acids.